This passage covers 9 T cell receptor beta chains from one sample sequenced in a study of blood T cell repertoires in COVID-19. The repertoire was sequenced with immunoSEQ multiplex PCR; TCRdb's copy has only in-frame clones and lacks some. The sample records fewer than 200,000 clones, 84% being singletons. Sample: PBMCs or T cells enriched from blood (not recorded which). The receptors stem from a man aged 45-60 years who had recovered from COVID-19.

The J gene is TRBJ1-5, the V gene TRBV10-3, with TRBD1 as a possible D gene (5 bases). There are 14 residues in the CDR3. V dropped 0 bases and J dropped 6 bases, with 9 bases sitting between them. Germline CDR1 reads ENHRY; CDR2 reads SYGVKD. The CDR3 nucleotides read TGTGCCATCAGTGAGTCTACAGGTCCTCAGCCCCAGCATTTT. It translates to CAISESTGPQPQHF.

This clone occurred a few times. Here the CDR3 DNA reads TGCAGCGTCCGGGACAGGCAAAGAGAGACCCAGTACTTC. It yields the protein CSVRDRQRETQYF. The chain is built from TRBV29-1 and TRBJ2-5, with 8 nucleotides matching TRBD1. Trimming took 6 bases from V and 4 from J; bases not matched to a gene: 7. There are 13 residues in the CDR3. CDR1 and CDR2 from the germline V gene are SQVTM and ANQGSEA.

This clone was recorded many times. The V gene is TRBV11-2, the J gene TRBJ1-2; 10 positions match TRBD1. This CDR3 is built from 19 residues. V was clipped by 4 bases and J by 3 bases; unmatched bases: 17. Germline V gene sequence: CDR1 SGHAT, CDR2 FQNNGV. This CDR3 is CASSYELNRDRGFDYGYTF. In DNA, the CDR3 is TGTGCCAGCAGCTATGAGCTGAACCGGGACAGGGGTTTTGACTATGGCTACACCTTC. Combining the CDR3 with reference TRBV11-2 and TRBJ1-2 gives the whole variable domain EAGVAQSPRYKIIEKRQSVAFWCNPISGHATLYWYQQILGQGPKLLIQFQNNGVVDDSQLPKDRFSAERLKGVDSTLKIQPAKLEDSAVYLCASSYELNRDRGFDYGYTFGSGTRLTVV.

The chain uses TRBV11-3 and TRBJ2-1; D is perhaps TRBD1 (5 bases). V was trimmed by 5 bases and J by 4 bases, leaving 12 bases between them. This CDR3 region has 14 residues. Germline assignment: CDR1 SGHNT and CDR2 YENEEA. The CDR3 nucleotides read TGTGCCAGCAGCGATAGGGGTCCTTACAATGAGCAGTTCTTC. It is translated as CASSDRGPYNEQFF.

The chain carries TRBV2 and TRBJ2-1; TRBD2 aligns across 8 bases. From germline, CDR1 is SNHLY and CDR2 FYNNEI. V shed 2 bases and J 4 bases; nucleotides not matched to a gene: 4. The CDR3 has 15 residues. The CDR3 protein is CASSERSGGYNEQFF. CDR3 DNA sequence: TGTGCCAGCAGTGAAAGGAGCGGGGGTTACAATGAGCAGTTCTTC.

For the CDR3, the DNA is TGTGCCAGCAGTATCAGATATAGCAATCAGCCCCAGCATTTT. Translating it yields CASSIRYSNQPQHF. V and J are TRBV6-5 and TRBJ1-5; D is unresolved. CDR1 and CDR2 from the germline V gene are MNHEY and SVGAGI. The V end lost 5 bases, the J end lost 0 bases, and 8 bases lay between the germline ends. The CDR3 sequence is 14 residues long.

The chain has TRBV2 and TRBJ1-2; 10 bases fit TRBD1. Per the germline V gene, CDR1 is SNHLY and CDR2 is FYNNEI. CDR3 size: 16 residues. With 7 bases clipped from V and 2 bases from J, the junction kept 10 bases outside the gene matches. The CDR3 nucleotides read TGTGCCAGCACCCCGGGACAGGGGAGGTCGAACTATGGCTACACCTTC. This sequence encodes CASTPGQGRSNYGYTF.

This chain links TRBV30 with TRBJ1-4; a possible D gene is TRBD1 (5 bases). The CDR3 length is 13 residues. From germline, CDR1 is GTSNPN and CDR2 SVGIG (reference sequence). Trimming left V 0 bases short and J 10 bases short, with 12 bases between. The CDR3 region has the DNA TGTGCCTGGAGTGTGCGGGGGACGGGAAAACTGTTTTTT. It yields the protein CAWSVRGTGKLFF.

Only one count was recorded for this clone. The chain uses TRBV2 and TRBJ2-5, with 7 bases matching TRBD1. The germline CDR1 and CDR2 sequences are SNHLY and FYNNEI. The CDR3 runs to 13 residues. V lost 8 bases and J lost 3; bases outside the gene matches: 6. CDR3 in amino acids: CASSIQGEETQYF. CDR3 DNA: TGTGCCAGCTCTATCCAGGGGGAAGAGACCCAGTACTTC.